The present TCR beta chain was sequenced within a study of blood T cells in healthy people across ages. The trim removed 8 bases at V and 7 bases at J, leaving 8 bases unmatched. Germline V lookup: CDR1 MNHEY, CDR2 SVGAGI. This CDR3 spans 14 amino acids. Through a sample-barcoded 5' primer and a J-beta primer mix, a second PCR was run for roughly 6 to 11 cycles. Template switching added a 12-random-nucleotide identifier to every cDNA molecule. TCRdb recomputed calls from the 5' RACE reads with MiXCR, one row per CDR3 protein. The table lists 1.5 million to 2 million distinct CDR3 sequences, under 30% of them singletons. This clonotype was found many times.

The sequence came from a woman under 40 in good health. Source material: blood. The V gene is TRBV6-5, the J gene TRBJ1-6; 7 bases match TRBD1. The CDR3 nucleotides read TGTGCCAGCTGTAGCGGGACAGCGAATTCACCCCTCCACTTT. Amino acids: CASCSGTANSPLHF.